A selection of T cell receptor beta chains follows, all from one sample in a study of blood T cell repertoires in COVID-19. Data came from immunoSEQ multiplex PCR; TCRdb stores just in-frame clones and leaves some out. The sample lists approximately 300,000 clones, approximately 89% occurring once. The sample was PBMCs or T cells enriched from blood (not recorded which). These receptors originate from a woman in her 30s who had recovered from COVID-19. Each CDR3 is given with its conserved first and last residue. Each record gives: V gene, CDR3 protein.

>TRBV19
CASSKRRDGPQHF
>TRBV7-9
CASSFPRESPYNEQFF
>TRBV7-2
CASRPTGDYGYTF
>TRBV5-1
CASSKGQGETGNTIYF
>TRBV2
CASIRDRDPSNEKLFF
>TRBV19
CASTLQGNTGELFF
>TRBV7-2
CASSLQRQSAFF
>TRBV7-2
CASSPGTGTRTEAFF
>TRBV2
CASRDRGPQPQHF
>TRBV4-1
CASSQVFLAGIFYEQYF
>TRBV5-6
CASSLGTVSNQPQHF
>TRBV2
CASRSDRSLAFF